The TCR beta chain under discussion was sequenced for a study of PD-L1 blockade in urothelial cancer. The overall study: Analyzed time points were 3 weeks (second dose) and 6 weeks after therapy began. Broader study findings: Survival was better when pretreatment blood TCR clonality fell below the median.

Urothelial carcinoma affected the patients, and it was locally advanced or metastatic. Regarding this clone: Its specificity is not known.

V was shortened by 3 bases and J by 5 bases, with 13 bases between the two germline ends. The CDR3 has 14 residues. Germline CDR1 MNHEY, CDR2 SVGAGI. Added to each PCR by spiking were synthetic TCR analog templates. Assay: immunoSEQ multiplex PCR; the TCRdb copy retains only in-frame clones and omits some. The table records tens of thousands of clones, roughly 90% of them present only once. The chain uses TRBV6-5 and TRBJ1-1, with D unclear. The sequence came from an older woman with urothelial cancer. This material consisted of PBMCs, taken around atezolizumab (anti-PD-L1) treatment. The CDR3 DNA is TGTGCCAGCAGTTATAGAGTGGCGGGGACTGAAGCTTTCTTT. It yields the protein CASSYRVAGTEAFF.